These 13 T cell receptor beta chains originate from one sample sequenced in a study of T-cell memory formation after mild COVID-19. Via MiXCR, TCRdb re-called the 5' RACE reads, giving one row per CDR3 protein. The sample gives about 250,000 distinct CDR3 sequences, roughly 14% of which show up once; 2% to 2.5% is in the top ten. The sequenced sample consisted of PBMCs or a T cell subset sorted from them (not recorded which). The receptors were gathered from an adult woman who had mild COVID-19 (a few samples of this study predate the infection). Cell type and time point are not known.

In its sample, this clonotype was seen a few times. The chain couples TRBV5-1 to TRBJ1-3; D might be TRBD1 (5 bases). Per the germline V gene, CDR1 is SGHRS and CDR2 is YFSETQ. CDR3 length equals 14 residues. V was clipped by 0 bases and J by 3 bases, with 7 bases between them. The CDR3 coding sequence is TGCGCCAGCAGCTTGGCAGGGTATGGAAACACCATATATTTT. Its protein product is CASSLAGYGNTIYF.

The sample holds a few counts of this clonotype. The chain links TRBV12-5 to TRBJ2-3, with D maybe TRBD1 (6 bases). The V gene lost 5 bases and the J gene lost 0 bases, with 12 bases spanning the gap. The CDR3 has 15 residues. The germline V gene encodes CDR1 LGHNT and CDR2 FRNRAP. CDR3 protein: CASGAPGHSTDTQYF. CDR3 in DNA: TGTGCTAGTGGTGCGCCGGGACACAGCACAGATACGCAGTATTTT.

This clonotype was observed a few times. The chain recombines TRBV18 with TRBJ1-3, with a weak D call TRBD1 (6 bases). V shed 6 bases and J shed 6 bases, with 12 bases lying between them. Germline CDR1 reads KGHSH; CDR2 reads LQKENI. CDR3 length: 13 residues. CDR3 in DNA: TGTGCCAGCTCCACAGGGCAAGAAAACACCATATATTTT. Its protein product is CASSTGQENTIYF.

This chain joins TRBV19 and TRBJ1-2; weak D call: TRBD1 (5 bases). There are 16 residues in the CDR3. CDR1 is LNHDA, CDR2 SQIVND, per germline (reference sequence). Trimming stripped 7 bases from V and 2 bases from J, with 20 bases between. CDR3 amino acids: CASTTRWGRENYGYTF. The CDR3 nucleotides read TGTGCCAGTACCACACGGTGGGGACGGGAAAACTATGGCTACACCTTC. Using reference TRBV19 and TRBJ1-2 for the parts outside the CDR3, the full variable domain is DGGITQSPKYLFRKEGQNVTLSCEQNLNHDAMYWYRQDPGQGLRLIYYSQIVNDFQKGDIAEGYSVSREKKESFPLTVTSAQKNPTAFYLCASTTRWGRENYGYTFGSGTRLTVV.

This clonotype was recorded a few times. The chain employs TRBV6-6 and TRBJ2-5; TRBD2 agrees at 12 bases. Germline lookup yields CDR1 MNHNY and CDR2 SVGAGI (reference sequence). The V gene end was trimmed by 4 bases and the J gene end by 6 bases; junction bases not matched to a gene: 12. CDR3 length: 17 amino acids. The CDR3 region is CASSSLGLAGSTKTQYF. CDR3 DNA: TGTGCCAGCAGTTCTTTGGGACTAGCGGGCTCCACGAAGACCCAGTACTTC.

About this clonotype itself: A much larger clone differs by one base, so this may be a read error. The missing conserved phenylalanine or tryptophan at the end of this CDR3 makes a read error likely. CDR3 nucleotide sequence: TGTGCCAGCCGCCGGGGGCAAGAGACCCAGTACCTC. Its protein is CASRRGQETQYL. The chain joins TRBV7-2 to TRBJ2-5; a weak D match, TRBD2 (6 bases). The CDR3 length is 12 residues. The germline V and J ends were trimmed by 8 bases and 2 bases, with 9 bases remaining between them. The germline V gene encodes CDR1 SGHTA and CDR2 FQGNSA.

This clonotype was found once. The chain employs TRBV9 and TRBJ1-4; D uncertain. The V end was cut by 0 bases, the J end by 6 bases, with 12 bases between. Germline CDR1 reads SGDLS; CDR2 reads YYNGEE. The CDR3 spans 15 residues. The CDR3 spells CASSVGTAGDEKLFF. The CDR3 bases are TGTGCCAGCAGCGTAGGGACGGCGGGTGATGAAAAACTGTTTTTT.

CDR3 residues: CASSYDTWNTEAFF. In DNA form, the CDR3 reads TGTGCCAGCAGTTACGACACTTGGAACACTGAAGCTTTCTTT. This chain connects TRBV6-5 to TRBJ1-1; no reliable D call. From germline, CDR1 is MNHEY and CDR2 SVGAGI. This CDR3 region has 14 residues. V was shortened by 2 bases and J by 1 base, with 8 bases between the two germline ends.

A few counts support this clonotype. The rearrangement links TRBV9 to TRBJ2-5; D is possibly TRBD1 (6 bases). Germline values: CDR1 SGDLS, CDR2 YYNGEE. This CDR3 spans 15 amino acids. The V and J ends lost 0 bases and 4 bases respectively, with 13 bases between them. The CDR3 protein is CASSVGTGLRETQYF. The DNA of the CDR3 is TGTGCCAGCAGCGTAGGTACAGGGCTCCGAGAGACCCAGTACTTC.

The chain uses TRBV4-1 and TRBJ2-2; TRBD2 is a possible D gene (7 bases). Trimming shortened V by 6 bases and J by 6 bases, and 17 bases separated the two germline ends. This CDR3 is 15 amino acids long. CDR1 MGHRA and CDR2 YSYEKL come from the germline V gene. In DNA form, the CDR3 reads TGCGCCAGCAGAGAGGGGAGGGGGAGTTCCGGGGAGCTGTTTTTT. Translating gives CASREGRGSSGELFF.

This clonotype was detected a few times. The rearrangement joins TRBV7-3 to TRBJ1-3, with a tentative D call TRBD1 (6 bases). CDR1 and CDR2 from the germline V gene are SGHTA and FQGTGA. Deletions cut 5 bases from V and 0 bases from J, with 11 bases between. The CDR3 totals 15 residues. This chain's CDR3 is CASSRTGSSGNTIYF. The CDR3 DNA reads as TGTGCCAGCAGCCGAACAGGGTCCTCTGGAAACACCATATATTTT. Full variable domain (remainder filled in from reference TRBV7-3 and TRBJ1-3): GAGVSQTPSNKVTEKGKYVELRCDPISGHTALYWYRQSLGQGPEFLIYFQGTGAADDSGLPNDRFFAVRPEGSVSTLKIQRTERGDSAVYLCASSRTGSSGNTIYFGEGSWLTVV.

A few counts support this clonotype. This chain connects TRBV7-7 to TRBJ2-2; D call uncertain. Trimming took 2 bases from V and 5 from J, leaving 6 bases between them. The germline V gene encodes CDR1 SSHAT and CDR2 FNYEAQ (reference sequence). CDR3 length: 13 amino acids. CDR3 in DNA: TGTGCCAGCAGCTTATCTTTGACCGGGGAGCTGTTTTTT. It translates to CASSLSLTGELFF.

The chain recombines TRBV7-2 with TRBJ2-7; 8 bases agree with TRBD1. This CDR3 spans 15 amino acids. Germline values: CDR1 SGHTA, CDR2 FQGNSA. The J segment lost 2 bases and the V segment lost 5 bases, leaving 8 bases of the junction unmatched. CDR3 nucleotide sequence: TGTGCCAGCAGCGAAGACAGGGGTCGGGCCTACGAGCAGTACTTC. The encoded protein is CASSEDRGRAYEQYF.